This is a list of T cell receptor beta chains from one sample in a study of CD4+ T cells in melanoma. Measured with immunoSEQ multiplex PCR; TCRdb has only the in-frame clones, and not every one. Of nearly 50,000 clones listed, about 91% are singletons. The source material was peripheral blood. All receptors derive from a human donor with melanoma. CDR3s include the opening cysteine and the closing phenylalanine or tryptophan. D genes are given only for firm matches. Rows may omit the clone size; those that give it use once, few, many or a size class.

J gene,clone size,V gene,D gene,CDR3 DNA,CDR3 protein
TRBJ2-5,.,TRBV5-1,TRBD2,TGCGCCAGCAGCTCCGGGACTAGCTCGGGTGGAGAGACCCAGTACTTC,CASSSGTSSGGETQYF
TRBJ1-2,.,TRBV7-6,.,TGTGCCAGCAGCCGAGAGGGGCCCGGTGTTTCCTATGGCTACACCTTC,CASSREGPGVSYGYTF
TRBJ1-1,.,TRBV5-1,.,TGCGCCAGCAGCTTGGGTTCGGGGTGGGCTGAAGCTTTCTTT,CASSLGSGWAEAFF
TRBJ2-2,.,TRBV5-1,.,TGCGCCAGCAGCTTAGGCAGGGGGAACACCGGGGAGCTGTTTTTT,CASSLGRGNTGELFF
TRBJ1-2,.,TRBV14,.,TGTGCCAGCAGCCCCGATGAAGTCTTCTATGGCTACACCTTC,CASSPDEVFYGYTF
TRBJ2-7,.,TRBV5-1,.,TGCGCCAGCAGCCCTGGCGGGCAGTCCTACGAGCAGTACTTC,CASSPGGQSYEQYF
TRBJ2-7,.,TRBV30,TRBD1,TGTGCCTGGAGTGCCGGGACAGGGGCTCGGGAGCAGTACTTC,CAWSAGTGAREQYF
TRBJ2-3,once,TRBV19,TRBD1,TGTGCCAGTAGCCGTGGCTCCGGGACAGACAACACAGATACGCAGTATTTT,CASSRGSGTDNTDTQYF
TRBJ1-1,once,TRBV7-2,.,TGTGCCAGCAGCTCAGTATTGAACACTGAAGCTTTCTTT,CASSSVLNTEAFF
TRBJ2-5,.,TRBV7-9,.,TGTGCCAGCAGTCGGGACATCCAAGAGACCCAGTACTTC,CASSRDIQETQYF
TRBJ1-1,.,TRBV18,.,TGTGCCAGCTTACTGGGCCTGAACACTGAAGCTTTCTTT,CASLLGLNTEAFF
TRBJ2-7,few,TRBV19,TRBD1,TGTGCCAGTAGTATAGCGAAGGGGGCGCCCTACGAGCAGTACTTC,CASSIAKGAPYEQYF
TRBJ1-1,.,TRBV30,.,TGTGCCTGGAGTACAGGGTGGAAGAACACTGAAGCTTTCTTT,CAWSTGWKNTEAFF
TRBJ1-2,.,TRBV9,.,TGTGCCAGCAGCGGGGGGGGTCAGGCATCCTATGGCTACACCTTC,CASSGGGQASYGYTF
TRBJ1-1,.,TRBV5-1,TRBD1,TGCGCCAGCAGCTCGGGGGGACAGCTCACTGAAGCTTTCTTT,CASSSGGQLTEAFF
TRBJ2-2,.,TRBV19,.,TGTGCCAGTAGTACCCAGGGGTTCACCGGGGAGCTGTTTTTT,CASSTQGFTGELFF
TRBJ2-5,few,TRBV10-2,.,TGCGCCTCTGGGACTCCTCAAGAGACCCAGTACTTC,CASGTPQETQYF
TRBJ2-2,.,TRBV4-1,.,TGCGCCAGCAGCCAAGATGGGGCCGGGGAGCTGTTTTTT,CASSQDGAGELFF
TRBJ2-3,.,TRBV29-1,TRBD2,TGCAGCGTCGGTGGGGGGGGAACAGATACGCAGTATTTT,CSVGGGGTDTQYF
TRBJ2-2,.,TRBV6-1,TRBD2,TGTGCCAGCAGACTCACTAGCGGGGGGATCGGGGAGCTGTTTTTT,CASRLTSGGIGELFF
TRBJ1-5,once,TRBV6-4,.,TGTGCCAGCAAACGACAGCATAGCAATCAGCCCCAGCATTTT,CASKRQHSNQPQHF
TRBJ1-1,.,TRBV7-9,TRBD1,TGTGCCAGCAGCTTAGGGACAGGGAACACTGAAGCTTTCTTT,CASSLGTGNTEAFF
TRBJ2-1,.,TRBV18,TRBD2,TGTGCCAGCTCACCTCGCGGGACTAGCGGGCCATACAATGAGCAGTTCTTC,CASSPRGTSGPYNEQFF
TRBJ1-1,.,TRBV6-5,TRBD1,TGTGCCAGCAGTAAACAGGGGGCAAACACTGAAGCTTTCTTT,CASSKQGANTEAFF
TRBJ2-3,.,TRBV2,TRBD2,TGTGCCAGCAGGGGGGGGACTAGGAGTAATACGCAGTATTTT,CASRGGTRSNTQYF
TRBJ1-5,.,TRBV10-3,.,TGTGCCATCAGTGAGCCGGGGCTTCAGCCCCAGCATTTT,CAISEPGLQPQHF
TRBJ1-4,.,TRBV5-4,TRBD1,TGTGCCAGCAGGGGACAGGGGGATGAAAAACTGTTTTTT,CASRGQGDEKLFF